A single sample is the source of the 22 T cell receptor beta chains below, sequenced in a study of T cells after posttransplantation cyclophosphamide. TCRdb's copy holds only in-frame clones and misses some; the assay was immunoSEQ multiplex PCR. The sample has more than 20,000 clones, about 82% seen once. Sequencing was carried out using PBMCs. These receptors all stem from a woman aged 60-75 years with a blood cancer, CMV-positive, and with a related stem cell donor.

By share of the sample, this clone is medium-sized. The rearrangement links TRBV6-1 to TRBJ1-5, with a tentative D call TRBD1 (5 bases). The CDR3 sequence is 15 residues long. Looked up from germline, CDR1 is MNHNS and CDR2 is SASEGT. V lost 7 bases and J lost 2, with 15 bases in between. CDR3 amino acids: CASNLSGARNQPQHF. DNA for the CDR3: TGTGCCAGCAATTTAAGCGGGGCACGCAATCAGCCCCAGCATTTT.

The V call is TRBV6-6, the J call TRBJ1-2; 7 bases are shared with TRBD1. The germline V gene has CDR1 MNHNY and CDR2 SVGAGI (reference sequence). J lost 1 base, V lost 0 bases, and 2 bases had no gene match. This CDR3 has 15 residues. Written as DNA, the CDR3 is TGTGCCAGCAGTTACTCGGGACAGAGTAACTATGGCTACACCTTC. This translates into CASSYSGQSNYGYTF.

The chain is built from TRBV11-3 and TRBJ2-1; 8 bases map to TRBD2. The germline CDR1 and CDR2 sequences are SGHNT and YENEEA. This CDR3 has 18 amino acids. The V and J ends lost 2 bases and 0 bases, in that order; junction bases with no gene match: 9. CDR3 in DNA: TGTGCCAGCAGCTTATCTACTACTAGCGGTAGCTCCTACAATGAGCAGTTCTTC. This codes for CASSLSTTSGSSYNEQFF.

The CDR3 DNA is TGTGCCAGCAGCGGCGGACAGGGGGCTTCTATGCACACTGAAGCTTTCTTT. It specifies CASSGGQGASMHTEAFF. The gene calls are TRBV9 and TRBJ1-1, with 11 bases fitting TRBD1. The CDR3 spans 17 residues. CDR1 is SGDLS, CDR2 YYNGEE, per germline. The J segment lost 3 bases and the V segment lost 3 bases, leaving 10 bases of the junction unmatched.

This clone was picked up a small number of times. V usage is TRBV5-6 and J usage is TRBJ1-2, with 7 bases fitting TRBD1. This CDR3 region has 14 residues. Germline trimming cut 4 bases from V and 6 bases from J; bases unmatched to any gene: 9. Germline V CDR1 and CDR2: SGHDT, YYEEEE. In DNA, the CDR3 is TGTGCCAGCAGCAGACGAACAGGGGTCGATGGCTACACCTTC. Encoded protein: CASSRRTGVDGYTF.

This clone occurred a few times. This rearrangement joins TRBV10-1 to TRBJ1-1, with TRBD1 identical over 10 bases. This CDR3 has 14 amino acids. Germline V lookup: CDR1 WNHNN, CDR2 SYGVQD (reference sequence). Unmatched junction bases numbered 5, after V lost 7 bases and J lost 3 bases. The CDR3 sequence is CASKGQGVDTEAFF. As DNA, the CDR3 is TGCGCCAGCAAAGGACAGGGGGTGGACACTGAAGCTTTCTTT.

This clone was detected once. The rearrangement joins TRBV14 to TRBJ2-1, with 10 bases lining up with TRBD2. Trimming cost V 4 bases and J 7 bases; bases outside gene matches: 7. The germline V gene encodes CDR1 SGHDN and CDR2 FVKESK. The CDR3 contains 15 residues. The CDR3 sequence: CASSPSGSLLNEQFF. CDR3 bases: TGTGCCAGCAGCCCTAGCGGGAGTTTATTGAATGAGCAGTTCTTC.

The chain joins TRBV11-2 to TRBJ2-7; TRBD2 aligns across 12 bases. The CDR3 length is 15 residues. Germline V gives CDR1 SGHAT, CDR2 FQNNGV. Trimming at V came to 5 bases and at J to 6 bases, leaving 8 bases not matched to a gene. The CDR3 protein is CASSRGLAGRREQYF. In DNA, the CDR3 is TGTGCCAGCAGCCGAGGACTAGCGGGGAGGCGCGAGCAGTACTTC.

The gene calls are TRBV5-1 and TRBJ2-3; a weak D match, TRBD2 (6 bases). V dropped 2 bases and J dropped 5 bases, with 12 bases sitting between them. Per germline, CDR1 SGHRS and CDR2 YFSETQ. The CDR3 has 14 amino acids. CDR3 protein: CASSFGGAEDTQYF. CDR3 bases: TGCGCCAGCAGCTTTGGCGGGGCAGAAGATACGCAGTATTTT.

The chain employs TRBV4-1 and TRBJ2-3; D is uncertain. This CDR3 has 17 amino acids. V lost 1 base to trimming and J lost 4 bases, with 18 bases between them. Germline V gene lookup returns CDR1 MGHRA and CDR2 YSYEKL. The DNA of the CDR3 is TGCGCCAGCAGCCAAGTAATTTCAAGCGTTTCTCCAGATACGCAGTATTTT. Translating it yields CASSQVISSVSPDTQYF.

The V call is TRBV19, the J call TRBJ2-5; possibly TRBD2 for D (5 bases). Germline V gene data show CDR1 as LNHDA and CDR2 as SQIVND (reference sequence). This CDR3 has 12 amino acids. The ends were cut back, 8 bases at V and 5 bases at J, with 12 bases in the middle. The CDR3 DNA reads as TGTGCCAGTCACACTAGTGGTGAGACCCAGTACTTC. Its protein product is CASHTSGETQYF.

The CDR3 loop is CASTPTAGGPEQYF. CDR3 sequence (DNA): TGTGCCAGCACCCCGACGGCGGGAGGTCCCGAGCAGTACTTC. The gene calls are TRBV11-2 and TRBJ2-7, with 8 bases matching TRBD2. Germline CDR1 is SGHAT and CDR2 is FQNNGV. The CDR3 is 14 residues long. V trimming: 7 bases; J trimming: 6 bases; junction bases outside the gene matches: 11.

The rearrangement joins TRBV14 to TRBJ2-7; 7 nucleotides agree with TRBD2. The CDR3 has 15 residues. V lost 6 bases, J lost 1 base, and 9 bases stayed unmatched. CDR1 and CDR2 from the germline V gene are SGHDN and FVKESK. The CDR3 DNA sequence: TGTGCCAGCAGTCGGGGAGTCGGGGGGTCCTACGAGCAGTACTTC. It translates to CASSRGVGGSYEQYF.

The chain is built from TRBV29-1 and TRBJ2-2; D might be TRBD2 (6 bases). Germline lookup yields CDR1 SQVTM and CDR2 ANQGSEA. This CDR3 comprises 14 residues. V dropped 7 bases and J dropped 7 bases, with 19 bases sitting between them. Here the CDR3 DNA reads TGCAGCGGGGTAGCAGGAGGGCAAGGCGGGGAGCTGTTTTTT. It translates to CSGVAGGQGGELFF.

This clone was detected a few times. The chain uses TRBV19 and TRBJ2-7; no clear D gene. The CDR3 is 13 amino acids. Germline CDR1 LNHDA, CDR2 SQIVND (reference sequence). V gave up 3 bases and J gave up 6 bases, with 12 bases separating them. Here the CDR3 reads CASSISLPSEQYF. The DNA of the CDR3 is TGTGCCAGTAGTATCTCCCTTCCCAGCGAGCAGTACTTC.

The V gene is TRBV10-3, the J gene TRBJ2-7; 7 positions match TRBD1. The V and J ends lost 2 bases and 2 bases, in that order; junction bases with no gene match: 3. CDR3 length equals 14 residues. The germline CDR1 and CDR2 sequences are ENHRY and SYGVKD. The CDR3 spells CAISEGQGAYEQYF. In DNA form, the CDR3 reads TGTGCCATCAGTGAGGGTCAGGGGGCCTACGAGCAGTACTTC.

J is TRBJ2-1 and V is TRBV6-1; 7 nucleotides line up with TRBD2. CDR1 is MNHNS and CDR2 is SASEGT in the germline V gene. The CDR3 has 14 residues. J was trimmed by 9 bases and V by 5 bases; bases with no gene match: 10. The CDR3 reads CASSPSWWEGEQFF. The CDR3 bases are TGTGCCAGCAGTCCCTCCTGGTGGGAGGGTGAGCAGTTCTTC.

The table lists this clone with a few counts. The V call is TRBV7-8, the J call TRBJ2-5; 8 bases are a match to TRBD2. Trimming cost V 1 base and J 5 bases; bases outside gene matches: 12. The CDR3 runs to 17 residues. Germline CDR1 reads SGHVS; CDR2 reads FQNEAQ. CDR3 residues: CASSLGTSGDSQETQYF. CDR3 nucleotide sequence: TGTGCCAGCAGCTTAGGAACTAGCGGAGACTCCCAGGAGACCCAGTACTTC.

This clone has only one observation. This chain links TRBV12-5 with TRBJ1-2, with D unresolved. Trimming removed 6 bases at V and 2 bases at J, with 4 bases between. The CDR3 contains 11 residues. Germline CDR1 is LGHNT and CDR2 is FRNRAP. CDR3 residues: CASGLNYGYTF. The CDR3 coding sequence is TGTGCTAGTGGCTTAAACTATGGCTACACCTTC.

The J gene is TRBJ2-5, the V gene TRBV2; 7 nucleotides match TRBD1. CDR3 length equals 16 residues. The germline V gene has CDR1 SNHLY and CDR2 FYNNEI. V trimming: 8 bases; J trimming: 5 bases; junction bases outside the gene matches: 17. The CDR3 DNA reads TGTGCCAGCCGGACACCACGACGACAGGGTCAGGAGACCCAGTACTTC. It is translated as CASRTPRRQGQETQYF.

This clone is a singleton in its sample. The junction does not match germline at one end; this may be a read error. This chain connects TRBV5-1 to TRBJ1-2; TRBD1 aligns across 8 bases. The CDR3 spans 17 residues. Germline CDR1 is SGHRS and CDR2 is YFSETQ. For the CDR3, the DNA is TGCGCCAGCAGCCCAACCGGGACAGGAACCGCTATGGCTACACCGTACTTC. Translating it yields CASSPTGTGTAMATPYF. Variable domain in full (rest from reference TRBV5-1 and TRBJ1-2): KAGVTQTPRYLIKTRGQQVTLSCSPISGHRSVSWYQQTPGQGLQFLFEYFSETQRNKGNFPGRFSGRQFSNSRSEMNVSTLELGDSALYLCASSPTGTGTAMATPYFGSGTRLTVV.

V usage is TRBV7-2 and J usage is TRBJ2-7, with 8 bases that match TRBD1. With 5 bases clipped from V and 0 bases from J, the junction kept 3 bases outside the gene matches. The CDR3 contains 14 residues. Germline V gene lookup returns CDR1 SGHTA and CDR2 FQGNSA. CDR3 amino acids: CASSPQGASYEQYF. DNA for the CDR3: TGTGCCAGCAGCCCCCAGGGGGCCTCCTACGAGCAGTACTTC.